The clone carrying this T cell receptor beta chain was counted between two and nine times. Its matching antigen is unknown. Unfractionated whole blood was the source from which total RNA was extracted. This sample is drawn from a study of human T cells and chemical hapten exposure. General observations from the study: The number of TCRs above 1 in 1000 frequency did not change after DPC sensitization.

V was shortened by 2 bases and J by 4 bases, with 5 bases between the two germline ends. This CDR3 has 13 residues. The germline V gene encodes CDR1 MRHNA and CDR2 SNTAGT. In the library, unique molecular identifiers were attached to individual cDNA molecules. Via MiXCR, TCRdb re-called the 5' RACE reads, giving one row per CDR3 protein. The sample holds under 85,000 distinct CDR3 sequences, approximately 8% seen once. The TCR sequence derives from a male donor in good health. The chain couples TRBV6-4 to TRBJ2-2; D is unresolved. For the CDR3, the DNA is TGTGCCAGCAGTGACAGGAGCACCGGGGAGCTGTTTTTT. Protein sequence: CASSDRSTGELFF.